The 18 T cell receptor beta chains below were found in one sample sequenced in a study of blood T cells in healthy people across ages. Through a sample-barcoded 5' primer and a J-beta primer mix, a second PCR was run for roughly 6 to 12 cycles. TCRdb redid the calling of the 5' RACE reads with MiXCR, one entry per CDR3 protein. The data hold some 1.1 million distinct CDR3 sequences, with roughly two fifths observed a single time. The source material was blood. These receptors all come from a man between 18 and 35 years old in good health.

As to this clonotype: A read error may produce the germline difference seen at one junction end. The chain recombines TRBV24-1 with TRBJ1-2, with D possibly TRBD1 on 6 matching bases. Germline assignment: CDR1 KGHDR and CDR2 SFDVKD. This CDR3 region has 13 residues. The chain's CDR3 is CATSNREGNGHTF. The CDR3 DNA follows: TGTGCCACCAGCAACAGGGAGGGGAATGGCCACACCTTC.

The chain joins TRBV28 to TRBJ2-5, with 7 bases aligning to TRBD1. Germline CDR1 MDHEN, CDR2 SYDVKM. The junction had 7 bases not matched to a gene; V was cut back by 7 bases and J by 5 bases. This CDR3 is built from 13 residues. CDR3: CASNRGIRETQYF. The CDR3, as DNA: TGTGCCAGCAACAGGGGAATCAGGGAGACCCAGTACTTC.

The chain employs TRBV4-3 and TRBJ1-1; 8 nucleotides line up with TRBD1. The CDR3 is 15 amino acids. Germline assignment: CDR1 LGHNA and CDR2 YSLEER. V gave up 4 bases and J gave up 4 bases; unmatched junction bases: 8. The CDR3 DNA is TGCGCCAGCAGCCGCCGGTCGGGACAGGCCACTGAAGCTTTCTTT. Protein product: CASSRRSGQATEAFF.

A remark on this clonotype: One junction end does not reproduce the germline sequence, and a read error may be involved. V gene TRBV5-6 combines with J gene TRBJ2-3, with D perhaps matching TRBD1 (6 bases). This CDR3 spans 17 amino acids. The germline CDR1 and CDR2 sequences are SGHDT and YYEEEE. This CDR3 is CAGRRAPGQKSTDTQYF. CDR3 DNA: TGTGCCGGCAGAAGAGCACCCGGACAGAAAAGCACAGATACGCAGTATTTT.

The chain is built from TRBV12-3 or TRBV12-4 and TRBJ2-7, with TRBD1 matching over 7 bases. The CDR3 covers 14 residues. Trimming removed 6 bases from V and 7 bases from J; junction bases left unmatched: 12. The CDR3 DNA sequence: TGTGCCAGCAGCTCGGACAGGACATCCAATGAGCAGTACTTC. Amino acid sequence: CASSSDRTSNEQYF.

On this clonotype itself: Compared with germline, one end of the junction differs, possibly owing to a read error. This chain connects TRBV6-2 or TRBV6-3 to TRBJ2-2, with D possibly TRBD2 on 5 matching bases. Germline CDR1 is MNHEY and CDR2 is SVGEGT. CDR3 length: 16 amino acids. The CDR3 spells CASSYPQEVATGEQFF. The CDR3 nucleotides read TGTGCCAGCAGTTACCCCCAGGAGGTGGCAACCGGGGAGCAGTTTTTT.

This chain connects TRBV5-4 to TRBJ2-5, with D tentatively TRBD1 (6 bases). The V gene lost 0 bases and the J gene lost 11 bases, with 20 bases spanning the gap. This CDR3 comprises 15 residues. In germline, CDR1 is SGHNT, CDR2 YYREEE (reference sequence). For the CDR3, the DNA is TGTGCCAGCAGCTTGGCTATGGACAGCCACAATGAGCAGTACTTC. The encoded protein is CASSLAMDSHNEQYF. The full variable domain, in which reference TRBV5-4 and TRBJ2-5 provide the parts outside the CDR3, is ETGVTQSPTHLIKTRGQQVTLRCSSQSGHNTVSWYQQALGQGPQFIFQYYREEENGRGNFPPRFSGLQFPNYSSELNVNALELDDSALYLCASSLAMDSHNEQYFGPGTRLLVL.

The chain combines TRBV12-3 or TRBV12-4 with TRBJ1-2; D remains unclear. Trimming shortened V by 3 bases and J by 5 bases, and 19 bases separated the two germline ends. This CDR3 has 16 amino acids. CDR3 protein: CASSFSHTGRGYGYTF. CDR3 sequence (DNA): TGTGCCAGCAGTTTCTCCCACACCGGGCGAGGGTATGGCTACACCTTC.

The J gene is TRBJ2-1, the V gene TRBV20-1; 9 bases match TRBD2. The DNA end favors TRBJ2-7, so the J call may be wrong. CDR3 size: 18 residues. Per the germline V gene, CDR1 is DFQATT and CDR2 is SNEGSKA (reference sequence). CDR3 in amino acids: CSAESAGGHADSYNEQYF. The CDR3 nucleotides are TGCAGTGCTGAATCAGCGGGGGGTCATGCTGATTCCTACAATGAGCAGTACTTC.

The chain carries TRBV3-1 and TRBJ2-1; possibly TRBD2 for D (5 bases). This CDR3 has 16 residues. Between the trimmed V and J ends, which lost 0 bases and 3 bases, there was a span of 12 bases. CDR1 LGHDT and CDR2 YNNKEL come from the germline V gene (reference sequence). The DNA for the CDR3 is TGTGCCAGCAGCCAAGATATGGCTAGCCACTACAATGAGCAGTTCTTC. Translating gives CASSQDMASHYNEQFF.

The gene calls are TRBV7-9 and TRBJ1-2; tentative D call: TRBD1 (6 bases). V was pared by 5 bases and J by 2 bases, with 15 bases between. The CDR3 loop spans 15 amino acids. Germline V gene sequence: CDR1 SEHNR, CDR2 FQNEAQ (reference sequence). The CDR3 DNA reads as TGTGCCAGCAGCCCACAGGGATCCCCAAACTATGGCTACACCTTC. Amino acid sequence: CASSPQGSPNYGYTF.

This clonotype was picked up many times. One base away lies a much larger clone, so this may be a sequencing read error. This chain joins TRBV12-3 or TRBV12-4 and TRBJ1-2; D not resolved. The CDR3 covers 14 residues. Between the trimmed V and J ends, which lost 5 bases and 4 bases, there was a span of 14 bases. The CDR3 DNA reads as TGTGCCAGCAGTGTCCCGGAGGGTATCTATGGCTACACCTTC. It specifies CASSVPEGIYGYTF.

At least ten counts were recorded for this clonotype. V is TRBV6-5 and J is TRBJ2-5; the D is unclear. CDR3 length: 15 amino acids. V gave up 0 bases and J gave up 1 base, with 9 bases separating them. CDR1 MNHEY and CDR2 SVGAGI come from the germline V gene. The chain's CDR3 is CASSYSRGTQETQYF. CDR3 coding DNA: TGTGCCAGCAGTTACTCGAGAGGAACCCAAGAGACCCAGTACTTC.

The chain employs TRBV9 and TRBJ2-3; 7 bases line up with TRBD2. The V gene's germline CDR1 is SGDLS and CDR2 YYNGEE. V shed 3 bases, J shed 2 bases, and the junction held 9 bases outside the gene matches. CDR3 size: 16 residues. CDR3 sequence: CASSAAPAGVTDTQYF. For the CDR3, the DNA is TGTGCCAGCAGCGCAGCACCGGCGGGGGTCACAGATACGCAGTATTTT.

The chain combines TRBV5-6 with TRBJ1-1, with no clear D. Germline CDR1 SGHDT, CDR2 YYEEEE. V lost 3 bases and J lost 7, with 1 base in between. The CDR3 sequence is 9 residues long. In DNA, the CDR3 is TGTGCCAGCAGCTGTGAAGCTTTCTTT. Encoded protein: CASSCEAFF.

This clonotype was found a few times. The chain carries TRBV12-3 or TRBV12-4 and TRBJ1-4; no clear D. There are 12 residues in the CDR3. The V gene lost 5 bases and the J gene lost 8 bases, with 9 bases spanning the gap. The CDR3 region has the DNA TGTGCCAGCAGTCCGGGGTGGGAAAAACTGTTTTTT. This codes for CASSPGWEKLFF.

The table lists this clonotype with a few counts. A single base separates this from a much larger clone, so it may be a read error. The chain joins TRBV4-3 to TRBJ2-1; no clear D gene. The DNA end lines up better with TRBJ2-7; the J call may be wrong. This CDR3 is 15 amino acids long. Germline CDR1 reads LGHNA; CDR2 reads YSLEER. For the CDR3, the DNA is TGCGCCAGCAGCCCAATTATCGGCTCCTACAATGAGCAGTACTTC. Its protein product is CASSPIIGSYNEQYF.

This chain connects TRBV6-2 or TRBV6-3 to TRBJ1-2; D unclear. CDR1 is MNHEY, CDR2 SVGEGT, per germline. The V end lost 2 bases, the J end lost 4 bases, and 17 bases lay between the germline ends. This CDR3 is built from 16 residues. The CDR3 is CASSYGEETSSYGYTF. The CDR3 DNA follows: TGTGCCAGCAGTTACGGTGAAGAGACTTCGTCCTATGGCTACACCTTC.